This record looks at one T cell receptor beta chain sequence and its context. This entry is derived from a study of blood T cell repertoires in COVID-19. Measured with immunoSEQ multiplex PCR; TCRdb has only the in-frame clones, and not every one. The sample yields some 38,000 clones, about 89% seen once. The receptor comes from a man aged 45-65 years with active COVID-19. The source material was peripheral blood.

The CDR3 nucleotides are TGTGCCTGGACTCGAGACAGACCCTATGGCTACACCTTC. Translated: CAWTRDRPYGYTF. This chain uses TRBV30 with TRBJ1-2, with D tentatively TRBD1 (5 bases). V was pared by 4 bases and J by 4 bases, with 13 bases between. CDR3 length: 13 amino acids. Germline-derived CDR1 and CDR2 are GTSNPN and SVGIG (reference sequence). Combining the CDR3 with reference TRBV30 and TRBJ1-2 gives the whole variable domain SQTIHQWPATLVQPVGSPLSLECTVEGTSNPNLYWYRQAAGRGLQLLFYSVGIGQISSEVPQNLSASRPQDRQFILSSKKLLLSDSGFYLCAWTRDRPYGYTFGSGTRLTVV.